This T cell receptor (beta chain) was sequenced in a study of blood T cell repertoires in COVID-19. Study at large: The origin of the acute and convalescent COVID-19 samples was the United States, Italy and Spain.

Profiling relied on immunoSEQ multiplex PCR, and the TCRdb table lists in-frame clones only, not all of them. The sample has about 120,000 clones; approximately 87% are singletons. Germline lookup yields CDR1 WSHSY and CDR2 SAAADI. The CDR3 runs 14 residues. V was pared by 2 bases and J by 9 bases, with 11 bases between. The count of this clone is one. The sequencing input was peripheral blood. The chain links TRBV10-2 to TRBJ1-6; no clear D gene. This clonotype was obtained from a woman aged 45-59 years with acute or convalescent COVID-19. CDR3 coding DNA: TGCGCCAGCAGTGAGCCCGGTTCGAGTTCACCCCTCCACTTT. Encoded protein: CASSEPGSSSPLHF.